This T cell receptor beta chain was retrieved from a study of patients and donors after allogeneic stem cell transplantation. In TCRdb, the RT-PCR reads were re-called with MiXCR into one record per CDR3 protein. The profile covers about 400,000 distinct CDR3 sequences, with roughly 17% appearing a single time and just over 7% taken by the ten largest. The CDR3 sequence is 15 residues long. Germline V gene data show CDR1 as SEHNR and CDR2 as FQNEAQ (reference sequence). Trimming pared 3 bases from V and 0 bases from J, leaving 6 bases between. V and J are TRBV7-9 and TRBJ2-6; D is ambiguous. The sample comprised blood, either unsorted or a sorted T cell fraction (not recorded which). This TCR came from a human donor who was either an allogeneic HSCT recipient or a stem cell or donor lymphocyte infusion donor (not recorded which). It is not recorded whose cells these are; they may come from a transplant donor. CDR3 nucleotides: TGTGCCAGCAGCTTCTACAGCTCTGGGGCCAACGTCCTGACTTTC. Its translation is CASSFYSSGANVLTF.